This T cell receptor (beta chain) was identified in a study of CD8 T cells in ankylosing spondylitis. From the 5' RACE reads, TCRdb called clonotypes with MiXCR, one entry per CDR3 protein. The table lists more than 600,000 distinct CDR3 sequences, 15% to 20% of them singletons. About this clonotype itself: What it binds is unknown.

The study's findings and limits: Blood of patients with ankylosing spondylitis appeared to be characterized by a TCR beta motif of 8 or 9 highly homologous variants.

CDR3 length: 15 amino acids. V was shortened by 1 base and J by 5 bases, with 14 bases between the two germline ends. The germline gives CDR1 SGHAT, CDR2 FQNNGV. The chain joins TRBV11-2 to TRBJ2-5, with D tentatively TRBD2 (5 bases). Sequencing was done on a sample of blood, either unsorted or a sorted T cell fraction (not recorded which). This TCR was sampled from a male donor with ankylosing spondylitis. In nucleotides, the CDR3 is TGTGCCAGCAGCTTAGTAGCGCCCCCCGGGGAGACCCAGTACTTC. Protein product: CASSLVAPPGETQYF.